One and the same sample provided the 5 T cell receptor beta chains below, sequenced in a study of cytomegalovirus exposure and HLA in healthy donors. TCRdb's copy holds only in-frame clones and misses some; the assay was immunoSEQ multiplex PCR. The data hold over 150,000 clones, with approximately 86% observed a single time. Material for sequencing was PBMCs. The receptors come from a woman between 18 and 29 years old in good health and CMV-seronegative.

The chain links TRBV5-1 to TRBJ2-7; TRBD2 agrees at 7 bases. The CDR3 loop spans 12 amino acids. The germline CDR1 and CDR2 sequences are SGHRS and YFSETQ. V dropped 2 bases and J dropped 7; count of bases not matched to a gene: 3. The CDR3, as DNA: TGCGCCAGCAGCTTCGGGCGGGGGGAGCAGTACTTC. Translating it yields CASSFGRGEQYF.

The rearrangement links TRBV11-3 to TRBJ1-1, with D tentatively TRBD1 (5 bases). Trimming stripped 2 bases from V and 3 bases from J, with 7 bases between. This CDR3 comprises 13 residues. Per the germline V gene, CDR1 is SGHNT and CDR2 is YENEEA. The CDR3 protein is CASSLNRYTEAFF. Here the CDR3 DNA reads TGTGCCAGCAGCTTAAACAGGTACACTGAAGCTTTCTTT.

V gene TRBV10-2 combines with J gene TRBJ1-2; TRBD1 might be the D (5 bases). V lost 8 bases to trimming and J lost 0 bases, with 19 bases between them. The V gene's germline CDR1 is WSHSY and CDR2 SAAADI. CDR3 length: 16 amino acids. The CDR3 bases are TGCGCCAGCTCGCCTCGGGCCAGGGTTTCTAACTATGGCTACACCTTC. Residues: CASSPRARVSNYGYTF.

The chain is built from TRBV27 and TRBJ1-2; 7 positions agree with TRBD1. Germline V gene data show CDR1 as MNHEY and CDR2 as SMNVEV (reference sequence). The trim removed 4 bases at V and 0 bases at J, leaving 5 bases unmatched. The CDR3 spans 15 residues. The CDR3 DNA reads TGTGCCAGCAGTTCCGGGACAGCGCCTAACTATGGCTACACCTTC. The encoded protein is CASSSGTAPNYGYTF.

The chain's CDR3 is CAGERQAPFYYGYTF. CDR3 DNA: TGTGCCGGAGAGCGACAGGCCCCTTTCTATTATGGCTACACCTTC. The V call is TRBV27, the J call TRBJ1-2; possibly TRBD1 for D (6 bases). Germline V gene data show CDR1 as MNHEY and CDR2 as SMNVEV (reference sequence). This CDR3 contains 15 residues. V lost 11 bases to trimming and J lost 5 bases, with 24 bases between them.